A selection of T cell receptor beta chains follows, all from one sample in a study of blood T cell repertoires in COVID-19. Repertoires were generated with immunoSEQ multiplex PCR, while TCRdb's copy carries only in-frame clones and drops some. The sample lists around 300,000 clones, 85% to 90% occurring once. Sequencing input: peripheral blood. These receptors originate from a woman aged 45 to 65 with COVID-19, enrolled during active disease. CDR3s include the opening cysteine and the closing phenylalanine or tryptophan. Each record gives: V gene, clone size, J gene, D gene, CDR3 DNA, CDR3 protein. The D gene is left open where the match is weak. Clone sizes are given selectively: once, few, many, or a class where the clone is expanded.

V gene: TRBV27
clone size: .
J gene: TRBJ1-2
D gene: TRBD1
CDR3 DNA: TGTGCCAGCAGTTTGGCACAGGGGAATGTGTATGGCTACACCTTC
CDR3 protein: CASSLAQGNVYGYTF

V gene: TRBV6-5
clone size: .
J gene: TRBJ2-1
D gene: .
CDR3 DNA: TGTGCCAGCAGGAAGGACAACTACAATGAGCAGTTCTTC
CDR3 protein: CASRKDNYNEQFF

V gene: TRBV2
clone size: .
J gene: TRBJ2-2
D gene: TRBD1
CDR3 DNA: TGTGCCGGGCGACAGGGGGCGCAGGGCACCGGGGAGCTGTTTTTT
CDR3 protein: CAGRQGAQGTGELFF

V gene: TRBV19
clone size: .
J gene: TRBJ2-7
D gene: .
CDR3 DNA: TGTGCCAGTAGTATAGATCTGGAGGCCTACGAGCAGTACTTC
CDR3 protein: CASSIDLEAYEQYF

V gene: TRBV5-1
clone size: few
J gene: TRBJ2-7
D gene: .
CDR3 DNA: TGCGCCAGCAGCTTGGAAGCGGCTAACAGAGGGGAGCAGTACTTC
CDR3 protein: CASSLEAANRGEQYF

V gene: TRBV7-8
clone size: .
J gene: TRBJ1-1
D gene: .
CDR3 DNA: TGTGCCAGCAGCTTAGTTGTCCAGGGGTCTGATCGAAAGACTGAAGCTTTCTTT
CDR3 protein: CASSLVVQGSDRKTEAFF

V gene: TRBV3-1/TRBV3-2
clone size: .
J gene: TRBJ2-1
D gene: TRBD1
CDR3 DNA: TGTGCCAGCAGCCTCGGGACAGGGGGCTACAATGAGCAGTTCTTC
CDR3 protein: CASSLGTGGYNEQFF

V gene: TRBV3-1/TRBV3-2
clone size: .
J gene: TRBJ2-1
D gene: TRBD2
CDR3 DNA: TGTGCCAGCAGCCAAGACCGAATGGGGACTAGCGGGAGCTTCTCGTATTCGGATGAGCAGTTCTTC
CDR3 protein: CASSQDRMGTSGSFSYSDEQFF

V gene: TRBV5-3
clone size: .
J gene: TRBJ2-7
D gene: .
CDR3 DNA: TGTGCCAGAAGCTTGTACCCAGACAGCAACTACGAGCAGTACTTC
CDR3 protein: CARSLYPDSNYEQYF

V gene: TRBV11-2
clone size: .
J gene: TRBJ1-3
D gene: TRBD1
CDR3 DNA: TGTGCCAGCAGCAAAATAACAGGGGTGGGAAACACCATATATTTT
CDR3 protein: CASSKITGVGNTIYF